This paragraph covers one T cell receptor beta chain sequence. Antigen: not known. These data are taken from a study of cytomegalovirus exposure and HLA in healthy donors. About the research overall: Of roughly 360 genotyped donors, 80% to 85% grouped in the Caucasian-associated ancestry cluster.

The CDR3 is 15 residues long. V gave up 4 bases and J gave up 5 bases; unmatched junction bases: 7. Germline values: CDR1 SGDLS, CDR2 YYNGEE. Findings and caveats of the study: Despite most TCR sequences being rare, some public TCRs occurred in many donors.

The PCR had 60 Vbeta and 13 Jbeta primers. Profiled with immunoSEQ multiplex PCR; TCRdb holds only in-frame clones, not every one. This listing includes tens of thousands of clones. The sample taken for sequencing was PBMCs. The chain couples TRBV9 to TRBJ2-2, with 8 bases lining up with TRBD2. The source is a man aged 35 to 55 in good health and CMV-seronegative. CDR3 amino acids: CASSKRAGETGELFF. The CDR3 coding sequence is TGTGCCAGCAGCAAAAGAGCGGGGGAGACCGGGGAGCTGTTTTTT.